This T cell receptor (beta chain) is from a study of shared clonotypes between healthy human individuals. Study-wide findings and caveats: Among donors, the sharing of clonotypes was expected to be influenced by sequencing depth. Estimated clonotype richness was generally higher in naive than memory subsets.

Within Nashville, Tennessee resided all donors, each a Caucasian adult. The assay was run at deep level. Method: immunoSEQ multiplex PCR; TCRdb's copy keeps in-frame clones and lacks some. The sample lists over 2 million clones, roughly 96% occurring once. This clone was seen just once. The antigen is not known. The CDR3 covers 12 residues. CDR1 and CDR2 from the germline V gene are KGHSH and LQKENI. The V and J ends lost 3 bases and 5 bases respectively, with 8 bases between them. This clonotype originated in a man younger than 35 in good health. V is TRBV18 and J is TRBJ2-7; unclear D gene. Sequenced material: naive CD4+ T cells sorted from blood. Subset specified: CD45RA+ positively selected. The CDR3 loop is CASSPAWDEQYF. The DNA for the CDR3 is TGTGCCAGCTCACCGGCCTGGGACGAGCAGTACTTC.